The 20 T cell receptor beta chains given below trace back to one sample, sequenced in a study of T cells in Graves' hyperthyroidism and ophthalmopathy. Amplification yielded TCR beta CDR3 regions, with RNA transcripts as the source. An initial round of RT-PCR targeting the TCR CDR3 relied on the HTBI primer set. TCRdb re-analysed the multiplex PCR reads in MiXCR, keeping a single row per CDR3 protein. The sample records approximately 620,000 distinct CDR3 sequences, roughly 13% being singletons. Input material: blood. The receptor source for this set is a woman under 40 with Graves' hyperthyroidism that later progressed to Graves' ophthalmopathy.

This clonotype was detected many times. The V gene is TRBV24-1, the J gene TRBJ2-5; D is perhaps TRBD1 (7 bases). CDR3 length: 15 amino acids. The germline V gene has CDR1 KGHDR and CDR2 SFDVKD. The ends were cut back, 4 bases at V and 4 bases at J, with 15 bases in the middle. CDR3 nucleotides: TGTGCCACCAGTGACCCTTCAGGGGGGCGAGAGACCCAGTACTTC. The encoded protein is CATSDPSGGRETQYF.

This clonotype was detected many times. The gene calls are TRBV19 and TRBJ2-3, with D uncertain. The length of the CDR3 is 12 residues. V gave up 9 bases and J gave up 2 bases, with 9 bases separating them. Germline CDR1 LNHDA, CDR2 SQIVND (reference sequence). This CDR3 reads CASRTDTDTQYF. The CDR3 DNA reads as TGTGCCAGCCGGACGGACACAGATACGCAGTATTTT.

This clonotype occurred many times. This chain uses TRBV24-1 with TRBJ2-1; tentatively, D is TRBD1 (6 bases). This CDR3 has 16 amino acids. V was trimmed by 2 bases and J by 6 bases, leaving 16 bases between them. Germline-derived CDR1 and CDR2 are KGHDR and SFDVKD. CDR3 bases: TGTGCCACCAGTGATTCCTCGTGGCAGGGGATCAATGAGCAGTTCTTC. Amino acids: CATSDSSWQGINEQFF.

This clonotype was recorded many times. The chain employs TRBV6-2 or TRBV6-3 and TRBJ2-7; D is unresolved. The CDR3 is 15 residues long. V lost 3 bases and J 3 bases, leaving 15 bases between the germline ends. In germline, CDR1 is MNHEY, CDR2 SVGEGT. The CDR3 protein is CASSYLGGFRYEQYF. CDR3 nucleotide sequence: TGTGCCAGCAGTTATTTGGGTGGATTTCGCTACGAGCAGTACTTC.

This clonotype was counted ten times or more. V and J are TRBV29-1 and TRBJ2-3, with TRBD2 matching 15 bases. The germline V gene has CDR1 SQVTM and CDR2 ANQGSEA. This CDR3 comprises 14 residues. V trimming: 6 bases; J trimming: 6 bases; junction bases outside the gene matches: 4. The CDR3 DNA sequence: TGCAGCGTCGCTGGACTAGCGGGAGGGGATACGCAGTATTTT. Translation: CSVAGLAGGDTQYF.

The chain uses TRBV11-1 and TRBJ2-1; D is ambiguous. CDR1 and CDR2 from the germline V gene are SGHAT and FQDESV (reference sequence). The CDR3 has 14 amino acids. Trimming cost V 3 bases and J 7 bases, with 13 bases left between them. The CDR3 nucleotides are TGTGCCAGCAGCTTTGAACTCGCGCAAAATGAGCAGTTCTTC. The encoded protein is CASSFELAQNEQFF.

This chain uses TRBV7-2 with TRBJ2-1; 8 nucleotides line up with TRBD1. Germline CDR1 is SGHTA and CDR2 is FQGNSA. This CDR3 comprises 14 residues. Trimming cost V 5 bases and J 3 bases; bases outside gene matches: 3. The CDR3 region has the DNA TGTGCCAGCAGCGAACAGGGGGGCTACAATGAGCAGTTCTTC. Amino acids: CASSEQGGYNEQFF. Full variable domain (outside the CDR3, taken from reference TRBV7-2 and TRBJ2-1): GAGVSQSPSNKVTEKGKDVELRCDPISGHTALYWYRQSLGQGLEFLIYFQGNSAPDKSGLPSDRFSAERTGGSVSTLTIQRTQQEDSAVYLCASSEQGGYNEQFFGPGTRLTVL.

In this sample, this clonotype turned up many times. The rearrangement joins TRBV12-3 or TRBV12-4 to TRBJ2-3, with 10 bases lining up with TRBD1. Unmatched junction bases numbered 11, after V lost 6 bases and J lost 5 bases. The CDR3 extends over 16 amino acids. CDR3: CASSHDRGPQRDTQYF. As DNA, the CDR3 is TGTGCCAGCAGCCACGACAGGGGGCCACAACGAGATACGCAGTATTTT.

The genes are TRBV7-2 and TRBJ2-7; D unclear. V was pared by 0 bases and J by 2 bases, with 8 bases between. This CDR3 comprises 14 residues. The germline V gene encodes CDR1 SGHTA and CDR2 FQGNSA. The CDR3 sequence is CASSLARMAYEQYF. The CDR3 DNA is TGTGCCAGCAGCTTAGCGCGGATGGCCTACGAGCAGTACTTC. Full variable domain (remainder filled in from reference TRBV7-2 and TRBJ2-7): GAGVSQSPSNKVTEKGKDVELRCDPISGHTALYWYRQSLGQGLEFLIYFQGNSAPDKSGLPSDRFSAERTGGSVSTLTIQRTQQEDSAVYLCASSLARMAYEQYFGPGTRLTVT.

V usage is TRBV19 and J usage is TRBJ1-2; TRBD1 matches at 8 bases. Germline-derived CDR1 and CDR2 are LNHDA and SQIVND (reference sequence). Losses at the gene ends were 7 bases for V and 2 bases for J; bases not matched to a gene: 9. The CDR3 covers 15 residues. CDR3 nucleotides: TGTGCCAGTACCCCTCGACAGGGGCTGAACTATGGCTACACCTTC. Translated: CASTPRQGLNYGYTF.

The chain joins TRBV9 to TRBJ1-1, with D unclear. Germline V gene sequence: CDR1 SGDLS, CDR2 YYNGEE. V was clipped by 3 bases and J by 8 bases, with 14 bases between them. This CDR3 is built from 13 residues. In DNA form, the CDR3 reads TGTGCCAGCAGCGCACCCGACTCCGGAGAAGCTTTCTTT. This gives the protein CASSAPDSGEAFF. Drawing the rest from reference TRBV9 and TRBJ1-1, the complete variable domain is DSGVTQTPKHLITATGQRVTLRCSPRSGDLSVYWYQQSLDQGLQFLIQYYNGEERAKGNILERFSAQQFPDLHSELNLSSLELGDSALYFCASSAPDSGEAFFGQGTRLTVV.

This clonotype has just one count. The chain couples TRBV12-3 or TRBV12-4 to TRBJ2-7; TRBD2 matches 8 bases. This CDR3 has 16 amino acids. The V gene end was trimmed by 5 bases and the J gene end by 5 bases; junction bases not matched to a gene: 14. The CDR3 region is CASSPSGRGTINEQYF. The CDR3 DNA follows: TGTGCCAGCAGTCCCAGCGGGAGAGGGACGATAAACGAGCAGTACTTC.

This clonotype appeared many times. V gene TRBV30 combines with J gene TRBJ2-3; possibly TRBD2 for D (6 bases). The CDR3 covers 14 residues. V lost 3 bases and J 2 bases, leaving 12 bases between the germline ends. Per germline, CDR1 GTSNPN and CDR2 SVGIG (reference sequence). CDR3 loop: CAWRISGSTDTQYF. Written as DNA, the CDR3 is TGTGCCTGGAGAATTAGCGGATCCACAGATACGCAGTATTTT.

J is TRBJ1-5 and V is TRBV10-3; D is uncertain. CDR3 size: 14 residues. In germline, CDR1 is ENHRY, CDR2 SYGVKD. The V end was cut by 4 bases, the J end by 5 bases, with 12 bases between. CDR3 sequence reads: CAISGGSRDQPQHF. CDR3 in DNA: TGTGCCATCAGTGGTGGCAGTAGGGATCAGCCCCAGCATTTT.

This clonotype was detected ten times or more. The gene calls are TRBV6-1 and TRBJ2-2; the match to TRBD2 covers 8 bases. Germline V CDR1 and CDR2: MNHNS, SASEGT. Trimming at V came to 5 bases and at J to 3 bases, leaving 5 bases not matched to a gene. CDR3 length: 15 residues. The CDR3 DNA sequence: TGTGCCAGCAGTTATTCCGGGAGGGACACCGGGGAGCTGTTTTTT. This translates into CASSYSGRDTGELFF.

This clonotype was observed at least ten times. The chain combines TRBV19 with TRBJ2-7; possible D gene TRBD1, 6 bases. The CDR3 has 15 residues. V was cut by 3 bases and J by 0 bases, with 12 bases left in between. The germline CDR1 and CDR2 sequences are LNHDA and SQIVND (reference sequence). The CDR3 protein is CASSIAGTPSYEQYF. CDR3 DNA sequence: TGTGCCAGTAGTATCGCCGGGACACCCTCCTACGAGCAGTACTTC.

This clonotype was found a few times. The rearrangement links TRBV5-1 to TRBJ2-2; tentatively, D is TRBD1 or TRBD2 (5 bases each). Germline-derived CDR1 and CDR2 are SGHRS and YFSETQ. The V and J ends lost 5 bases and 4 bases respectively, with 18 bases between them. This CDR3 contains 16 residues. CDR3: CASRTWDVFVTGELFF. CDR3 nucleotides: TGCGCCAGCAGAACCTGGGACGTTTTCGTCACCGGGGAGCTGTTTTTT.

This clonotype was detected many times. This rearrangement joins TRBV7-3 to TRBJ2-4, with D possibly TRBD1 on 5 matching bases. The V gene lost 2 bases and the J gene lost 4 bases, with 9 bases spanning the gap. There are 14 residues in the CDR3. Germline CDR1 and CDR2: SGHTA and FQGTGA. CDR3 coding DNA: TGTGCCAGCAGCTTAGGGCAGGGAAAAAACATTCAGTACTTC. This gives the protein CASSLGQGKNIQYF. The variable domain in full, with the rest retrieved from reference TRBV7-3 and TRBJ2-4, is GAGVSQTPSNKVTEKGKYVELRCDPISGHTALYWYRQSLGQGPEFLIYFQGTGAADDSGLPNDRFFAVRPEGSVSTLKIQRTERGDSAVYLCASSLGQGKNIQYFGAGTRLSVL.

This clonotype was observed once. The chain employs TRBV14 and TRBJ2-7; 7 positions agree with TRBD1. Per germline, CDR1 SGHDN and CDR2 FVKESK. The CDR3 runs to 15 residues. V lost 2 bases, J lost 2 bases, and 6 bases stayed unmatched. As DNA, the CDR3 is TGTGCCAGCAGCCAATTGTGGGACAGACCCTACGAGCAGTACTTC. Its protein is CASSQLWDRPYEQYF. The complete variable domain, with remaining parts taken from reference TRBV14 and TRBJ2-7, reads EAGVTQFPSHSVIEKGQTVTLRCDPISGHDNLYWYRRVMGKEIKFLLHFVKESKQDESGMPNNRFLAERTGGTYSTLKVQPAELEDSGVYFCASSQLWDRPYEQYFGPGTRLTVT.

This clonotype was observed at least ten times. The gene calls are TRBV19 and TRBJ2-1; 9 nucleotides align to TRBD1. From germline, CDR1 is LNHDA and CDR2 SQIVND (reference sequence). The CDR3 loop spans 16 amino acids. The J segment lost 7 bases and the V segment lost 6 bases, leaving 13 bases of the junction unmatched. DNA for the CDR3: TGTGCCAGTAGACCCCATAGGGACAGGGAGGGGAATGAGCAGTTCTTC. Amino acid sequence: CASRPHRDREGNEQFF.